The 12 T cell receptor beta chains given below trace back to one sample, sequenced in a study of T-cell memory formation after mild COVID-19. TCRdb reprocessed the 5' RACE reads with MiXCR, giving one entry per CDR3 protein. The table lists about 390,000 distinct CDR3 sequences, 20% to 25% of them singletons. Sequenced sample: PBMCs or a T cell subset sorted from them (not recorded which). The source is an adult woman who had mild COVID-19 (a few samples of this study predate the infection). Cell type and time point are not known.

This clonotype was seen a handful of times. CDR3 protein: CASRMTSGFSDTQYF. CDR3 sequence (DNA): TGTGCCAGCAGGATGACTAGCGGGTTCTCAGATACGCAGTATTTT. The rearrangement joins TRBV6-5 to TRBJ2-3; 10 positions agree with TRBD2. The V and J ends lost 6 bases and 4 bases, in that order; junction bases with no gene match: 7. CDR1 and CDR2 (germline): MNHEY, SVGAGI. The CDR3 has 15 amino acids.

The chain is built from TRBV7-8 and TRBJ2-1, with 8 bases matching TRBD1. The germline gives CDR1 SGHVS, CDR2 FQNEAQ. This CDR3 is 15 amino acids long. After removal of 4 bases from V and 5 bases from J, the junction contained 7 bases not matched to a gene. CDR3 sequence: CASSSRDRTDNEQFF. CDR3 bases: TGTGCCAGCAGCTCCCGGGACAGGACTGACAATGAGCAGTTCTTC.

V usage is TRBV5-1 and J usage is TRBJ1-2, with TRBD1 as a possible D gene (6 bases). This CDR3 is built from 18 residues. V dropped 1 base and J dropped 0 bases, with 19 bases sitting between them. Germline V gives CDR1 SGHRS, CDR2 YFSETQ. CDR3 nucleotides: TGCGCCAGCAGCTTGTCCGGGACAATGAGTTACACTAACTATGGCTACACCTTC. Its translation is CASSLSGTMSYTNYGYTF.

The CDR3 DNA sequence: TGTGCCAGCAGCGTAGCGGGGGGGAGTTCTCAAGAGACCCAGTACTTC. Translated: CASSVAGGSSQETQYF. The V and J genes are TRBV9 and TRBJ2-5; 8 bases map to TRBD2. This CDR3 has 16 amino acids. V lost 0 bases to trimming and J lost 2 bases; unmatched junction nucleotides: 6. The germline V gene encodes CDR1 SGDLS and CDR2 YYNGEE.

V and J are TRBV24-1 and TRBJ1-2; 9 bases map to TRBD1. Germline CDR1 and CDR2: KGHDR and SFDVKD. The trim removed 6 bases at V and 6 bases at J, leaving 4 bases unmatched. The CDR3 is 13 residues long. The CDR3 protein is CATSRWTGDGYTF. CDR3 sequence (DNA): TGTGCCACCAGTAGATGGACAGGGGATGGCTACACCTTC.

The V call is TRBV15, the J call TRBJ2-5; D may match TRBD1 or TRBD2 (5 bases each). CDR3 length: 13 amino acids. The V end was cut by 8 bases, the J end by 2 bases, with 12 bases between. Germline CDR1 and CDR2: LNHNV and YYDKDF (reference sequence). The CDR3 is CATALEGQETQYF. The DNA of the CDR3 is TGTGCCACCGCATTAGAGGGGCAAGAGACCCAGTACTTC.

This clonotype was detected a few times. The chain carries TRBV18 and TRBJ1-5; D is ambiguous. The CDR3 loop spans 13 amino acids. Trimming took off 4 bases at V and 5 bases at J, with 9 bases between the two ends. Germline V gene sequence: CDR1 KGHSH, CDR2 LQKENI. The CDR3 loop reads CASSLTADQPQHF. For the CDR3, the DNA is TGTGCCAGCTCACTTACAGCCGATCAGCCCCAGCATTTT.

The rearrangement uses TRBV29-1 and TRBJ2-5, with 7 bases identical to TRBD1. The length of the CDR3 is 17 residues. The germline V gene encodes CDR1 SQVTM and CDR2 ANQGSEA. The J segment lost 0 bases and the V segment lost 6 bases, leaving 16 bases of the junction unmatched. The CDR3 DNA reads as TGCAGCGTGGATGGACAGGCGGATGGGCAATACCAAGAGACCCAGTACTTC. Translating gives CSVDGQADGQYQETQYF.

This clonotype has more than one count but fewer than ten. The gene calls are TRBV7-7 and TRBJ2-3, with TRBD1 as a possible D gene (6 bases). Trimming cost V 5 bases and J 1 base, with 13 bases left between them. The CDR3 is 15 amino acids. Germline values: CDR1 SSHAT, CDR2 FNYEAQ (reference sequence). The CDR3 DNA reads as TGTGCCAGCAGCCAAACAGGGAAGCGCACAGATACGCAGTATTTT. It encodes CASSQTGKRTDTQYF.

V gene TRBV6-5 combines with J gene TRBJ2-5, with a tentative D call TRBD2 (6 bases). Per germline, CDR1 MNHEY and CDR2 SVGAGI. The V and J ends lost 4 bases and 5 bases respectively, with 17 bases between them. This CDR3 is 15 amino acids long. The CDR3 nucleotides are TGTGCCAGCAGTTCGCTAGCCGGGGGATGGGAGACCCAGTACTTC. It yields the protein CASSSLAGGWETQYF.

CDR3 protein: CASSQLPGQGPDEQYF. The CDR3 DNA reads TGCGCCAGCAGCCAACTACCGGGACAGGGACCAGACGAGCAGTACTTC. V gene TRBV4-1 combines with J gene TRBJ2-7; 9 nucleotides agree with TRBD1. The germline V gene has CDR1 MGHRA and CDR2 YSYEKL. The CDR3 loop spans 16 amino acids. Trimming took 2 bases from V and 5 from J; bases not matched to a gene: 10.

V usage is TRBV27 and J usage is TRBJ1-4; TRBD1 matches 7 bases. CDR3 size: 16 residues. V dropped 5 bases and J dropped 2; count of bases not matched to a gene: 8. Germline values: CDR1 MNHEY, CDR2 SMNVEV (reference sequence). This CDR3 is CASSPDRLITNEKLFF. The CDR3 DNA reads TGTGCCAGCAGTCCGGACAGGCTCATCACTAATGAAAAACTGTTTTTT.